The next 29 T cell receptor beta chains were all read from a single sample in a study of OX40 agonist ivuxolimab in advanced cancers. Data came from immunoSEQ multiplex PCR; TCRdb stores just in-frame clones and leaves some out. Among 80,000 to 130,000 clones listed, 90% were seen once. This sample comprised CD4+ or CD8+ T cells sorted from blood, obtained in a trial of the OX40 agonist ivuxolimab. These receptors were obtained from an adult with an advanced solid tumor such as melanoma, head and neck, liver or kidney cancer.

A few counts support this clone. The rearrangement links TRBV15 to TRBJ2-5; 7 nucleotides line up with TRBD1. The trim removed 4 bases at V and 2 bases at J, leaving 7 bases unmatched. There are 15 residues in the CDR3. CDR1 is LNHNV, CDR2 YYDKDF, per germline (reference sequence). CDR3 sequence: CATSKGTAYQETQYF. The DNA of the CDR3 is TGTGCCACCAGCAAAGGGACAGCTTATCAAGAGACCCAGTACTTC.

The chain has TRBV10-1 and TRBJ2-1; TRBD2 agrees at 11 bases. V lost 5 bases and J lost 5; bases outside the gene matches: 5. This CDR3 has 15 residues. Germline V gives CDR1 WNHNN, CDR2 SYGVQD (reference sequence). The CDR3 region has the DNA TGCGCCAGCAGTCCACTAGCGGGAGTGCACAATGAGCAGTTCTTC. It is translated as CASSPLAGVHNEQFF.

The V call is TRBV5-1, the J call TRBJ2-7; perhaps TRBD1 as D (8 bases). The germline V and J ends were trimmed by 2 bases and 3 bases, with 12 bases remaining between them. The germline V gene encodes CDR1 SGHRS and CDR2 YFSETQ. The CDR3 runs to 14 residues. The CDR3 coding sequence is TGCGCCAGCAGCTTTACAGGGGGGGTCTACGAGCAGTACTTC. It encodes CASSFTGGVYEQYF.

With regard to this clone: This same CDR3 is encoded by further DNA sequences in the sample. The genes are TRBV5-6 and TRBJ2-5; TRBD1 agrees at 8 bases. The CDR3 consists of 14 residues. J was trimmed by 5 bases and V by 3 bases; bases with no gene match: 6. The germline CDR1 and CDR2 sequences are SGHDT and YYEEEE. The CDR3, as DNA: TGTGCCAGCAGCTCCCAGGGGGCTGGCGAGACCCAGTACTTC. This codes for CASSSQGAGETQYF.

This sequence joins TRBV6-5 and TRBJ2-1; 8 bases map to TRBD2. The germline gives CDR1 MNHEY, CDR2 SVGAGI. V gave up 7 bases and J gave up 4 bases; unmatched junction bases: 6. This CDR3 region has 14 residues. The CDR3 protein is CASKAGAGYNEQFF. The DNA for the CDR3 is TGTGCCAGCAAAGCGGGAGCGGGTTACAATGAGCAGTTCTTC.

V usage is TRBV7-3 and J usage is TRBJ2-3; D not resolved. The CDR3 consists of 14 residues. Germline values: CDR1 SGHTA, CDR2 FQGTGA. The V gene lost 0 bases and the J gene lost 2 bases, with 6 bases spanning the gap. DNA for the CDR3: TGTGCCAGCAGCTTAACGTCCACCACAGATACGCAGTATTTT. Translation gives CASSLTSTTDTQYF.

This clone was seen a single time. The V and J genes are TRBV11-2 and TRBJ2-5, with D hard to call. This CDR3 spans 14 amino acids. The V end lost 5 bases, the J end lost 7 bases, and 17 bases lay between the germline ends. Germline values: CDR1 SGHAT, CDR2 FQNNGV. The CDR3 bases are TGTGCCAGCAGCGAGAACTTAGGAGTCCCGACCCAGTACTTC. Amino acid sequence: CASSENLGVPTQYF.

The V and J genes are TRBV7-2 and TRBJ2-1; 12 bases match TRBD2. Trimming took 3 bases from V and 0 from J; bases not matched to a gene: 6. Germline values: CDR1 SGHTA, CDR2 FQGNSA. The CDR3 consists of 18 residues. The CDR3 protein is CASSLSLAGGYSYNEQFF. CDR3 in DNA: TGTGCCAGCAGCTTGTCACTAGCGGGAGGTTACTCCTACAATGAGCAGTTCTTC.

The V and J genes are TRBV6-6 and TRBJ1-1, with 7 bases aligning to TRBD1. The germline gives CDR1 MNHNY, CDR2 SVGAGI (reference sequence). Trimming removed 5 bases from V and 2 bases from J; junction bases left unmatched: 2. The CDR3 is made up of 13 amino acids. DNA for the CDR3: TGTGCCAGCAGTAGGACAGGCAACACTGAAGCTTTCTTT. It yields the protein CASSRTGNTEAFF.

This sequence joins TRBV11-2 and TRBJ1-2; 8 bases map to TRBD1. Germline CDR1 and CDR2: SGHAT and FQNNGV. This CDR3 spans 14 amino acids. V lost 1 base to trimming and J lost 7 bases; unmatched junction nucleotides: 5. CDR3 nucleotide sequence: TGTGCCAGCAGCTTAGGACAGGGGTACGGTGGCTACACCTTC. This codes for CASSLGQGYGGYTF. The full variable domain, completed using reference TRBV11-2 and TRBJ1-2, is EAGVAQSPRYKIIEKRQSVAFWCNPISGHATLYWYQQILGQGPKLLIQFQNNGVVDDSQLPKDRFSAERLKGVDSTLKIQPAKLEDSAVYLCASSLGQGYGGYTFGSGTRLTVV.

The chain has TRBV19 and TRBJ2-3, with D perhaps TRBD2 (5 bases). Germline CDR1 and CDR2: LNHDA and SQIVND (reference sequence). This CDR3 spans 13 amino acids. V was clipped by 2 bases and J by 6 bases, with 9 bases between them. The CDR3 coding sequence is TGTGCCAGTAGTATAATCTCGGGGGATACGCAGTATTTT. Its translation is CASSIISGDTQYF.

The chain employs TRBV6-6 and TRBJ1-2; D uncertain. V was pared by 4 bases and J by 6 bases, with 12 bases between. Germline V gives CDR1 MNHNY, CDR2 SVGAGI (reference sequence). CDR3 length equals 13 residues. The CDR3 DNA reads TGTGCCAGCAGTTCGGTGGTAGGCAATGGCTACACCTTC. Its protein is CASSSVVGNGYTF.

The chain employs TRBV7-2 and TRBJ2-1; the D gene is possibly TRBD2 (6 bases). The V and J ends lost 2 bases and 4 bases respectively, with 18 bases between them. Per germline, CDR1 SGHTA and CDR2 FQGNSA. This CDR3 has 17 amino acids. This CDR3 reads CASSLRGLSLGYNEQFF. CDR3 coding DNA: TGTGCCAGCAGCTTACGGGGACTTTCCTTGGGGTACAATGAGCAGTTCTTC.

There are a few counts of this clone. This chain links TRBV6-6 with TRBJ1-3; maybe TRBD1 (6 bases). Germline values: CDR1 MNHNY, CDR2 SVGAGI (reference sequence). Trimming shortened V by 7 bases and J by 3 bases, and 13 bases separated the two germline ends. CDR3 length: 14 amino acids. CDR3 amino acids: CASTNGGGGNTIYF. The CDR3 region has the DNA TGTGCCAGCACCAACGGAGGGGGTGGAAACACCATATATTTT.

This clone was observed a single time. The rearrangement joins TRBV2 to TRBJ2-5; D is tentatively TRBD1 or TRBD2 (5 bases each). Germline V gene data show CDR1 as SNHLY and CDR2 as FYNNEI. The V end was cut by 7 bases, the J end by 5 bases, with 20 bases between. This CDR3 is built from 15 residues. CDR3 sequence: CASNRQNSPGETQYF. CDR3 nucleotides: TGTGCCAGCAATAGACAGAATTCCCCGGGGGAGACCCAGTACTTC. Supplemented by reference TRBV2 and TRBJ2-5, the full variable domain reads EPEVTQTPSHQVTQMGQEVILRCVPISNHLYFYWYRQILGQKVEFLVSFYNNEISEKSEIFDDQFSVERPDGSNFTLKIRSTKLEDSAMYFCASNRQNSPGETQYFGPGTRLLVL.

The CDR3 nucleotides read TGTGCCAGCAGCGCCCTAGCGGGAGGGAGCACAGATACGCAGTATTTT. Protein product: CASSALAGGSTDTQYF. V and J are TRBV9 and TRBJ2-3, with 12 bases aligning to TRBD2. CDR1 and CDR2 from the germline V gene are SGDLS and YYNGEE. This CDR3 is 16 amino acids long. The J segment lost 0 bases and the V segment lost 3 bases, leaving 2 bases of the junction unmatched.

This chain joins TRBV4-1 and TRBJ2-4; 9 bases align to TRBD2. V dropped 0 bases and J dropped 8; count of bases not matched to a gene: 5. This CDR3 region has 15 residues. Germline CDR1 is MGHRA and CDR2 is YSYEKL. The CDR3 spells CASSQDSGSGYIQYF. In DNA form, the CDR3 reads TGCGCCAGCAGCCAAGATAGCGGGAGCGGGTACATTCAGTACTTC.

V gene TRBV18 combines with J gene TRBJ1-1; D is undetermined. Trimming shortened V by 2 bases and J by 0 bases, and 4 bases separated the two germline ends. There are 13 residues in the CDR3. Germline V CDR1 and CDR2: KGHSH, LQKENI. CDR3 loop: CASSPVLNTEAFF. Written as DNA, the CDR3 is TGTGCCAGCTCACCAGTACTGAACACTGAAGCTTTCTTT. Full variable domain (missing parts from reference TRBV18 and TRBJ1-1): NAGVMQNPRHLVRRRGQEARLRCSPMKGHSHVYWYRQLPEEGLKFMVYLQKENIIDESGMPKERFSAEFPKEGPSILRIQQVVRGDSAAYFCASSPVLNTEAFFGQGTRLTVV.

The V call is TRBV7-2, the J call TRBJ2-1, with 7 bases lining up with TRBD1. The ends lost 0 bases at V and 10 bases at J; junction bases unmatched: 3. The CDR3 runs to 13 residues. Germline CDR1 is SGHTA and CDR2 is FQGNSA. This CDR3 reads CASSLARDSEQFF. DNA of the CDR3: TGTGCCAGCAGCTTAGCCCGGGACAGCGAGCAGTTCTTC.

This sequence joins TRBV19 and TRBJ1-1; D is ambiguous. The CDR3 has 14 amino acids. In germline, CDR1 is LNHDA, CDR2 SQIVND (reference sequence). The V gene lost 2 bases and the J gene lost 6 bases, with 13 bases spanning the gap. CDR3 sequence (DNA): TGTGCCAGTAGTATATTTGGGGATAGGGCTGAAGCTTTCTTT. Protein product: CASSIFGDRAEAFF. Together with reference TRBV19 and TRBJ1-1, the CDR3 gives the full variable domain: DGGITQSPKYLFRKEGQNVTLSCEQNLNHDAMYWYRQDPGQGLRLIYYSQIVNDFQKGDIAEGYSVSREKKESFPLTVTSAQKNPTAFYLCASSIFGDRAEAFFGQGTRLTVV.

The V gene is TRBV6-6, the J gene TRBJ2-7, with D perhaps TRBD1 (6 bases). This CDR3 region has 14 residues. V was cut by 5 bases and J by 5 bases, with 16 bases left in between. Germline-derived CDR1 and CDR2 are MNHNY and SVGAGI (reference sequence). CDR3 amino acids: CASSGVQGFNEQYF. The CDR3 nucleotides read TGTGCCAGCAGTGGCGTGCAGGGGTTCAACGAGCAGTACTTC.

This clone was observed a single time. The chain carries TRBV6-6 and TRBJ2-7; 8 bases agree with TRBD2. After removal of 4 bases from V and 4 bases from J, the junction contained 3 bases not matched to a gene. The CDR3 is 13 amino acids. The germline CDR1 and CDR2 sequences are MNHNY and SVGAGI (reference sequence). The CDR3 nucleotides are TGTGCCAGCAGTTCAACTAGCGGTTACGAGCAGTACTTC. It encodes CASSSTSGYEQYF.

This clone was detected a few times. The chain recombines TRBV6-1 with TRBJ2-3, with TRBD2 matching 8 bases. The germline V gene encodes CDR1 MNHNS and CDR2 SASEGT. The CDR3 consists of 14 residues. J gave up 3 bases and V 5 bases, and 4 bases lay outside the gene matches. Written as DNA, the CDR3 is TGTGCCAGCAGTATTAGCGGGACAACAGATACGCAGTATTTT. Protein product: CASSISGTTDTQYF.

The chain employs TRBV29-1 and TRBJ2-3; 13 nucleotides line up with TRBD2. V was pared by 7 bases and J by 5 bases, with 9 bases of the junction left unmatched. The CDR3 sequence is 15 residues long. The germline V gene has CDR1 SQVTM and CDR2 ANQGSEA. DNA of the CDR3: TGCAGCGGCCAGGGACTAGCGGGACCCCAAGATACGCAGTATTTT. Its protein product is CSGQGLAGPQDTQYF.

The chain joins TRBV27 to TRBJ2-7, with TRBD2 matching 9 bases. Per the germline V gene, CDR1 is MNHEY and CDR2 is SMNVEV (reference sequence). The CDR3 is 17 residues long. With V trimmed by 5 bases and J by 2 bases, 13 bases remained unmatched. The CDR3 sequence is CASSPPAGGRATYEQYF. CDR3 DNA sequence: TGTGCCAGCAGTCCCCCAGCGGGCGGGAGGGCTACCTACGAGCAGTACTTC.

CDR3 nucleotide sequence: TGCGCCAGCAGCTTGTCCCTAGCGGTAAAAGAGACCCAGTACTTC. It is translated as CASSLSLAVKETQYF. The chain combines TRBV5-1 with TRBJ2-5, with TRBD2 matching over 7 bases. CDR3 length equals 15 residues. The J segment lost 3 bases and the V segment lost 1 base, leaving 6 bases of the junction unmatched. Germline loops: CDR1 SGHRS, CDR2 YFSETQ.

This clone was observed once. This chain connects TRBV5-4 to TRBJ1-2, with D perhaps TRBD1 (5 bases). Per the germline V gene, CDR1 is SGHNT and CDR2 is YYREEE (reference sequence). V lost 2 bases to trimming and J lost 2 bases, with 13 bases between them. The CDR3 spans 15 residues. The CDR3 sequence: CASSFGGTPNYGYTF. The DNA for the CDR3 is TGTGCCAGCAGCTTTGGGGGTACACCAAACTATGGCTACACCTTC.

This clone was found a few times. J is TRBJ2-1 and V is TRBV28; a possible D gene is TRBD1 (6 bases). V gave up 4 bases and J gave up 0 bases, with 13 bases separating them. Germline loops: CDR1 MDHEN, CDR2 SYDVKM. The CDR3 extends over 16 amino acids. The CDR3 DNA reads as TGTGCCAGCAGTTCCTGGGACACTTACTCCTACAATGAGCAGTTCTTC. As protein: CASSSWDTYSYNEQFF.

Ten or more counts support this clone. The J gene is TRBJ2-2, the V gene TRBV7-8; 11 bases agree with TRBD2. Germline V gene sequence: CDR1 SGHVS, CDR2 FQNEAQ. CDR3 length: 16 amino acids. The V gene end was trimmed by 7 bases and the J gene end by 3 bases; junction bases not matched to a gene: 7. In DNA form, the CDR3 reads TGTGCCAGCACCCGAAGTAGCGGGAGGGACACCGGGGAGCTGTTTTTT. Translation gives CASTRSSGRDTGELFF. Together with reference TRBV7-8 and TRBJ2-2, the CDR3 gives the full variable domain: GAGVSQSPRYKVAKRGQDVALRCDPISGHVSLFWYQQALGQGPEFLTYFQNEAQLDKSGLPSDRFFAERPEGSVSTLKIQRTQQEDSAVYLCASTRSSGRDTGELFFGEGSRLTVL.